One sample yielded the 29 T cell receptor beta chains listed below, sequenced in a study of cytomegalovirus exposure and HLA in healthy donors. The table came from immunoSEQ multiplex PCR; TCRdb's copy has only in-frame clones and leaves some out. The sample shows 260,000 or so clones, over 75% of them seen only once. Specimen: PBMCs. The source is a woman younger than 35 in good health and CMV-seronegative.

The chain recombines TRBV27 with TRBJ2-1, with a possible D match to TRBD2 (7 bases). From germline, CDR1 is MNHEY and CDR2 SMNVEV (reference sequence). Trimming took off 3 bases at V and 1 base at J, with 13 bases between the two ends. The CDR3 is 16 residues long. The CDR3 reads CASSFRGGASYNEQFF. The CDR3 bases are TGTGCCAGCAGTTTCCGCGGGGGCGCGTCCTACAATGAGCAGTTCTTC.

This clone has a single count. The chain's CDR3 is CSVEDGLLNGYTF. The CDR3 coding sequence is TGCAGCGTTGAAGACGGTCTCTTAAATGGCTACACCTTC. The chain combines TRBV29-1 with TRBJ1-2; no clear D gene. The CDR3 spans 13 residues. CDR1 and CDR2 from the germline V gene are SQVTM and ANQGSEA. Trimming left V 0 bases short and J 6 bases short, with 11 bases between.

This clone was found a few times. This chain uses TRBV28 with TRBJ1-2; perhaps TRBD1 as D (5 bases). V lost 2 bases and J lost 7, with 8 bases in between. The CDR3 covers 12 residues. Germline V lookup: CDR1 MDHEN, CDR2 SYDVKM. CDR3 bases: TGTGCCAGCAGTTTACAGGGATCTGGCTACACCTTC. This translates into CASSLQGSGYTF.

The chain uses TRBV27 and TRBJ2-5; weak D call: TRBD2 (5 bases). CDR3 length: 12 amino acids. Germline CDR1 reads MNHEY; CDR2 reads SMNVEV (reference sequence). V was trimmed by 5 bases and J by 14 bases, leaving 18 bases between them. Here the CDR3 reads CASSIPGGRLYF. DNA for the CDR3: TGTGCCAGCAGTATACCAGGCGGGCGGCTATACTTC.

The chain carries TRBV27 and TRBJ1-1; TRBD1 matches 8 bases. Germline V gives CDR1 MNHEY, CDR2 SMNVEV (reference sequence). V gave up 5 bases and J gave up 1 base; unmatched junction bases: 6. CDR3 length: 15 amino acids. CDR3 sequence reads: CASSRRQGKNTEAFF. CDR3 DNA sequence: TGTGCCAGCAGTCGCCGACAGGGGAAGAACACTGAAGCTTTCTTT.

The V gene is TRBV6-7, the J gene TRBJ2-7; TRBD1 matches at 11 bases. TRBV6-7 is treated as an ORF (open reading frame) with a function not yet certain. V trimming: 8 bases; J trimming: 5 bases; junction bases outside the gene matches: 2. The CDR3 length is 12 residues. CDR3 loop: CASQDRGHEQYF. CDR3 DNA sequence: TGTGCCAGCCAGGACAGGGGGCACGAGCAGTACTTC.

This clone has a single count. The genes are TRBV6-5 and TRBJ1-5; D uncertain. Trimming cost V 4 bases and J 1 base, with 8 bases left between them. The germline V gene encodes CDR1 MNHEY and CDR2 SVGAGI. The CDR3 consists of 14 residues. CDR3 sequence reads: CASSSGGSNQPQHF. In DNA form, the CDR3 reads TGTGCCAGCAGTTCGGGTGGAAGCAATCAGCCCCAGCATTTT.

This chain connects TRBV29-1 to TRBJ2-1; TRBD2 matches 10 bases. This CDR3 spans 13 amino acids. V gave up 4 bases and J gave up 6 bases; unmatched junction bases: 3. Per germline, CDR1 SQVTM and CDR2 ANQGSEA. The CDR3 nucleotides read TGCAGCGTTGCTAGCGGGAGAGGCAATGAGCAGTTCTTC. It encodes CSVASGRGNEQFF.

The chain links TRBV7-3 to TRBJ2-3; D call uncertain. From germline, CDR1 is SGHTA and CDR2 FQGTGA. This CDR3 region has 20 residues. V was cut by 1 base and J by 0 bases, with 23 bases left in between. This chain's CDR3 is CASSLIRHGSASASTDTQYF. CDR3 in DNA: TGTGCCAGCAGCTTAATTCGTCATGGCAGCGCCAGTGCTAGCACAGATACGCAGTATTTT.

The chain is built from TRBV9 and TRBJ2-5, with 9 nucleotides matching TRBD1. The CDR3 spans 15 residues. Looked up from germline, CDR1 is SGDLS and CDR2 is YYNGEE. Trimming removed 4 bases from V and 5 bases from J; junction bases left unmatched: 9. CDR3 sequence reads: CASSLDRGFLETQYF. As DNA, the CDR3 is TGTGCCAGCAGCTTGGACAGGGGATTTTTGGAGACCCAGTACTTC. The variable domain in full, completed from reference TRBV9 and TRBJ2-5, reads DSGVTQTPKHLITATGQRVTLRCSPRSGDLSVYWYQQSLDQGLQFLIQYYNGEERAKGNILERFSAQQFPDLHSELNLSSLELGDSALYFCASSLDRGFLETQYFGPGTRLLVL.

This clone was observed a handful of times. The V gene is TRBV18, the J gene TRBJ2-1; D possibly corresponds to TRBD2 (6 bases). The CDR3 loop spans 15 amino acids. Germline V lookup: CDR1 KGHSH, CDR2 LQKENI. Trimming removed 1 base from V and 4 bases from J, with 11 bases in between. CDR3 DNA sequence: TGTGCCAGCTCACCACGGAGCGGACTATACAATGAGCAGTTCTTC. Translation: CASSPRSGLYNEQFF.

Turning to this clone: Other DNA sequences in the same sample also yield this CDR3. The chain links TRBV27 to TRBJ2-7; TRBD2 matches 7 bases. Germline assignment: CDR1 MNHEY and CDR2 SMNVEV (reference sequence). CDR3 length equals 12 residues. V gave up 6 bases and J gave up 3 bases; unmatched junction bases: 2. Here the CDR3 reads CASSPGGYEQYF. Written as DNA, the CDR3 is TGTGCCAGCAGCCCGGGGGGCTACGAGCAGTACTTC.

CDR3 nucleotide sequence: TGTGCCAGCAGTTATGGGACTTTGTCCGGAGCTTTCTTT. Translated, it gives CASSYGTLSGAFF. The chain links TRBV6-6 to TRBJ1-1; tentative D call: TRBD1 (5 bases). Germline CDR1 and CDR2: MNHNY and SVGAGI (reference sequence). V was trimmed by 3 bases and J by 10 bases, leaving 15 bases between them. The CDR3 covers 13 residues.

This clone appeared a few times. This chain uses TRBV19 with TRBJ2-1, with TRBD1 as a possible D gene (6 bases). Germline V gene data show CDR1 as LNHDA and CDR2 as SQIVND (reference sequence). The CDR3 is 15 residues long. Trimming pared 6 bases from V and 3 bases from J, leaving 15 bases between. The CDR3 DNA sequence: TGTGCCAGTAGAAGGACAGATTCTCACTACAATGAGCAGTTCTTC. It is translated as CASRRTDSHYNEQFF.

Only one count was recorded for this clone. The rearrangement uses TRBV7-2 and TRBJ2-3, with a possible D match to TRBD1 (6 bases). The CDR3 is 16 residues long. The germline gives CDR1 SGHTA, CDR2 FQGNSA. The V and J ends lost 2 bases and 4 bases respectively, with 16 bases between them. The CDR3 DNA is TGTGCCAGCAGCTTATCAGGGGCGAAGGGGTCAGATACGCAGTATTTT. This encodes CASSLSGAKGSDTQYF.

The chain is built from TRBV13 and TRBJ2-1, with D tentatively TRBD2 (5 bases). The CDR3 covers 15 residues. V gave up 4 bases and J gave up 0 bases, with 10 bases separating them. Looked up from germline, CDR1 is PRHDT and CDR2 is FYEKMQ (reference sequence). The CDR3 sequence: CASSSRGSSYNEQFF. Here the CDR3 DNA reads TGTGCCAGCAGCTCTCGGGGTAGCTCCTACAATGAGCAGTTCTTC.

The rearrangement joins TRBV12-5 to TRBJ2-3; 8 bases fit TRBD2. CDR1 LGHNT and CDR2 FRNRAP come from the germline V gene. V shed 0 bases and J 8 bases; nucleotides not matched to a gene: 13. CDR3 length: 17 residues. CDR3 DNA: TGTGCTAGTGGTTTGGTACTGGCAGACCCGGGAGGGTCTACGCAGTATTTT. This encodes CASGLVLADPGGSTQYF.

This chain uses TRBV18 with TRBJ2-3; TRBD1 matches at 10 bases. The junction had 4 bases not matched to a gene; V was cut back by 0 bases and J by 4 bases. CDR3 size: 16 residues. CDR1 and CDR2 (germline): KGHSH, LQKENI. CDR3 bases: TGTGCCAGCTCACCACCGTTGGGACAGGGGTCAGATACGCAGTATTTT. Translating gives CASSPPLGQGSDTQYF.

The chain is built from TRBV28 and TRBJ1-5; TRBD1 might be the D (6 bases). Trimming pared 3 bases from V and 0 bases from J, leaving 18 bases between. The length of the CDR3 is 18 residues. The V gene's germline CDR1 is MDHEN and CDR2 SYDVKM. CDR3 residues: CASSFPEVRDNSNQPQHF. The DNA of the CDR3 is TGTGCCAGCAGTTTCCCCGAGGTTCGGGACAATAGCAATCAGCCCCAGCATTTT. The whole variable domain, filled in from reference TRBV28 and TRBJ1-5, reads DVKVTQSSRYLVKRTGEKVFLECVQDMDHENMFWYRQDPGLGLRLIYFSYDVKMKEKGDIPEGYSVSREKKERFSLILESASTNQTSMYLCASSFPEVRDNSNQPQHFGDGTRLSIL.

The chain's CDR3 is CASRPLVQGRGEQYF. CDR3 bases: TGTGCCAGCAGGCCCCTGGTTCAGGGCAGGGGCGAGCAGTACTTC. The rearrangement links TRBV2 to TRBJ2-7, with D perhaps TRBD1 (6 bases). The CDR3 sequence is 15 residues long. Germline V gives CDR1 SNHLY, CDR2 FYNNEI. Trimming removed 6 bases at V and 6 bases at J, with 21 bases between.

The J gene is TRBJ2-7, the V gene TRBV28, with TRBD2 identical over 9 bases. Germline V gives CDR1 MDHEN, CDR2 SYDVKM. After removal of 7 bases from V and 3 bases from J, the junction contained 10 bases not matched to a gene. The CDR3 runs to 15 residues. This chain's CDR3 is CASNNHGTSSYEQYF. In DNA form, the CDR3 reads TGTGCCAGCAATAATCACGGGACTAGCAGCTACGAGCAGTACTTC.

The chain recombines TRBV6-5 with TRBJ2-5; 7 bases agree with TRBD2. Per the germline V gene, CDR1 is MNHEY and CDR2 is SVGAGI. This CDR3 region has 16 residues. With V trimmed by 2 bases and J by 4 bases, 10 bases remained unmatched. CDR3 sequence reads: CASSYPGEGPRETQYF. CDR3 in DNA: TGTGCCAGCAGTTACCCTGGGGAGGGCCCTCGAGAGACCCAGTACTTC.

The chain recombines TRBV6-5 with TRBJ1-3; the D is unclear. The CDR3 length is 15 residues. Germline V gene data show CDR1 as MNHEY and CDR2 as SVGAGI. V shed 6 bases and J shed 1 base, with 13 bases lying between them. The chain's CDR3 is CASRRDAGSGNTIYF. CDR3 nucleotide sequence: TGTGCCAGCAGACGGGATGCCGGATCTGGAAACACCATATATTTT.

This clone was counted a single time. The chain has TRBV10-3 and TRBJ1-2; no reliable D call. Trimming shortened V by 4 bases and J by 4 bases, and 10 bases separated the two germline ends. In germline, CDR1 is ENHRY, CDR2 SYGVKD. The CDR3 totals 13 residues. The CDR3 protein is CAISGPDFYGYTF. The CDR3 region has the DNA TGTGCCATCAGTGGTCCAGACTTCTATGGCTACACCTTC.

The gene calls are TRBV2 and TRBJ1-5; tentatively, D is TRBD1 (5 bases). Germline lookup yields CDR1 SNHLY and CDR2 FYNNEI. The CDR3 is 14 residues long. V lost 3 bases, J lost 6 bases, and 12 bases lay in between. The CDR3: CASSDDQGGQPQHF. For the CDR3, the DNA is TGTGCCAGCAGTGATGACCAGGGAGGTCAGCCCCAGCATTTT.

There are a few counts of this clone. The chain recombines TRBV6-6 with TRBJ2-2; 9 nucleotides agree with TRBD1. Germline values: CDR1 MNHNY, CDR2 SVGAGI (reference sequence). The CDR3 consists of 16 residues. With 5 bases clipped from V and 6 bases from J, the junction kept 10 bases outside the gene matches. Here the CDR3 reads CASSPGQGRRSGELFF. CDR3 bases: TGTGCCAGCAGTCCCGGACAGGGGAGAAGGTCCGGGGAGCTGTTTTTT.

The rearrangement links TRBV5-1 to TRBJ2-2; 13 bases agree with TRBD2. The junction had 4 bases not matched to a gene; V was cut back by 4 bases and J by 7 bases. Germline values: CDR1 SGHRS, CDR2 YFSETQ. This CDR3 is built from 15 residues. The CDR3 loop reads CASSKGLAGSGELFF. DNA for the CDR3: TGCGCCAGCAGCAAGGGACTAGCGGGAAGCGGGGAGCTGTTTTTT.

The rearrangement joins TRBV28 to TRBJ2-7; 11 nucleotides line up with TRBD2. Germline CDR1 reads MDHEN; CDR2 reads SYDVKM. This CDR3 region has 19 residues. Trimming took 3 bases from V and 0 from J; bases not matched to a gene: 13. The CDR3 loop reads CASSLSLAGDNLSSYEQYF. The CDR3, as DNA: TGTGCCAGCAGTTTGTCACTAGCGGGAGATAATCTTAGCTCCTACGAGCAGTACTTC.

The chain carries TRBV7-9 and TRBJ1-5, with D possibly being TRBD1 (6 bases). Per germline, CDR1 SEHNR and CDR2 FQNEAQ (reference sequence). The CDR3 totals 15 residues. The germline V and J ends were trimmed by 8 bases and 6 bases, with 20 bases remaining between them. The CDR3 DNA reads TGTGCCAGCGATTCGGGGCAGGGGAGTTTTCAGCCCCAGCATTTT. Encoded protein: CASDSGQGSFQPQHF.